These 19 T cell receptor beta chains were sequenced from one sample in a study of PD-1 blockade in classical Hodgkin lymphoma. Repertoires were generated with immunoSEQ multiplex PCR, while TCRdb's copy carries only in-frame clones and drops some. The sample lists about 50,000 clones; about 80% were seen once. Time point of the sample: cycle 4 day 1 (C4D1), after around six weeks of nivolumab. Every one of the patients relapsed after autologous stem cell transplantation (brentuximab vedotin exposure was variable). Sample: peripheral blood mononuclear cells (PBMCs), taken before the fourth cycle of nivolumab. These receptors came from a human donor with classical Hodgkin lymphoma.

This chain uses TRBV5-1 with TRBJ1-4; 8 bases agree with TRBD1. Trimming at V came to 4 bases and at J to 10 bases, leaving 12 bases not matched to a gene. The germline gives CDR1 SGHRS, CDR2 YFSETQ. The CDR3 length is 15 residues. CDR3 residues: CASSPEGQGSGKLFF. The CDR3 DNA follows: TGCGCCAGCAGCCCCGAAGGACAGGGATCAGGAAAACTGTTTTTT. Looking up the rest from reference TRBV5-1 and TRBJ1-4 gives the full variable domain: KAGVTQTPRYLIKTRGQQVTLSCSPISGHRSVSWYQQTPGQGLQFLFEYFSETQRNKGNFPGRFSGRQFSNSRSEMNVSTLELGDSALYLCASSPEGQGSGKLFFGSGTQLSVL.

The chain carries TRBV7-8 and TRBJ2-5; the match to TRBD2 covers 13 bases. Germline assignment: CDR1 SGHVS and CDR2 FQNEAQ. Germline trimming cut 5 bases from V and 0 bases from J; bases unmatched to any gene: 6. The CDR3 covers 17 residues. The CDR3, as DNA: TGTGCCAGCAGCCCTGGGACTAGCGGGATTTACCAAGAGACCCAGTACTTC. This codes for CASSPGTSGIYQETQYF.

V and J are TRBV10-3 and TRBJ2-7; weak D call: TRBD2 (6 bases). The CDR3 has 13 amino acids. V lost 4 bases to trimming and J lost 5 bases, with 12 bases between them. Per germline, CDR1 ENHRY and CDR2 SYGVKD. The CDR3 nucleotides are TGTGCCATCAGTGTCAGACGGGAGAACGAGCAGTACTTC. Its translation is CAISVRRENEQYF.

This clone was recorded a few times. The chain uses TRBV5-1 and TRBJ2-5; weak D call: TRBD2 (5 bases). This CDR3 is 14 amino acids long. Germline CDR1 reads SGHRS; CDR2 reads YFSETQ. The ends were cut back, 0 bases at V and 5 bases at J, with 11 bases in the middle. The CDR3 coding sequence is TGCGCCAGCAGCTTGGCTCAGGCTAGCGAGACCCAGTACTTC. It specifies CASSLAQASETQYF.

This chain links TRBV11-2 with TRBJ2-1, with 8 bases aligning to TRBD2. Trimming removed 2 bases from V and 0 bases from J; junction bases left unmatched: 9. This CDR3 is 18 amino acids long. Germline lookup yields CDR1 SGHAT and CDR2 FQNNGV. CDR3 sequence: CASSLRLPAGGSYNEQFF. The CDR3 DNA reads TGTGCCAGCAGCTTAAGATTGCCCGCGGGAGGCTCCTACAATGAGCAGTTCTTC.

This chain links TRBV27 with TRBJ1-2, with D possibly TRBD1 on 5 matching bases. V was trimmed by 2 bases and J by 8 bases, leaving 15 bases between them. The CDR3 is 14 amino acids. Germline-derived CDR1 and CDR2 are MNHEY and SMNVEV (reference sequence). In DNA form, the CDR3 reads TGTGCCAGCAGTTTACTCGGCGTAGGGGACGGCTACACCTTC. Amino acids: CASSLLGVGDGYTF.

A few counts support this clone. Other DNA sequences from this sample encode an identical CDR3 as well. The chain carries TRBV5-1 and TRBJ2-5; 11 bases are shared with TRBD2. Trimming took 0 bases from V and 2 from J; bases not matched to a gene: 0. Germline V gene data show CDR1 as SGHRS and CDR2 as YFSETQ. The CDR3 extends over 15 amino acids. The CDR3 loop reads CASSLGLAGQETQYF. In nucleotides, the CDR3 is TGCGCCAGCAGCTTGGGACTAGCGGGGCAAGAGACCCAGTACTTC.

The V call is TRBV4-1, the J call TRBJ2-5, with D unresolved. The J call may be incorrect, as the DNA end agrees better with TRBJ2-7. Germline V lookup: CDR1 MGHRA, CDR2 YSYEKL. This CDR3 is 16 amino acids long. The CDR3 region is CASSQDPTPGLYEQYF. CDR3 sequence (DNA): TGCGCCAGCAGCCAAGACCCGACTCCCGGGCTATACGAGCAGTACTTC.

The gene calls are TRBV6-6 and TRBJ1-3; D is perhaps TRBD1 (5 bases). This CDR3 has 11 residues. V lost 5 bases, J lost 9 bases, and 8 bases lay in between. In germline, CDR1 is MNHNY, CDR2 SVGAGI (reference sequence). For the CDR3, the DNA is TGTGCCAGCAGTCGGGGGGTCACCATATATTTT. This codes for CASSRGVTIYF.

The chain is built from TRBV11-3 and TRBJ2-3, with a possible D match to TRBD1 (6 bases). CDR3 size: 13 residues. V lost 4 bases to trimming and J lost 7 bases, with 12 bases between them. Germline CDR1 and CDR2: SGHNT and YENEEA. This CDR3 is CASSYRQANTQYF. CDR3 nucleotides: TGTGCCAGCAGCTACCGACAGGCAAATACGCAGTATTTT.

This clone was detected a few times. The chain is built from TRBV9 and TRBJ1-2; D possibly corresponds to TRBD1 (6 bases). The CDR3 has 14 residues. Germline CDR1 is SGDLS and CDR2 is YYNGEE. V dropped 0 bases and J dropped 4 bases, with 10 bases sitting between them. The CDR3 sequence: CASSVDAGAYGYTF. The CDR3 DNA sequence: TGTGCCAGCAGCGTAGACGCGGGGGCCTATGGCTACACCTTC.

The chain joins TRBV28 to TRBJ1-4; a weak D match, TRBD1 (5 bases). The ends were cut back, 6 bases at V and 7 bases at J, with 18 bases in the middle. Germline V gene sequence: CDR1 MDHEN, CDR2 SYDVKM. The CDR3 length is 15 residues. The CDR3 DNA reads as TGTGCCAGCAGGGAACGGACAACCGTAGGTGAAAAACTGTTTTTT. It codes for CASRERTTVGEKLFF.

V and J are TRBV4-3 and TRBJ2-6; no firm D call. Per the germline V gene, CDR1 is LGHNA and CDR2 is YSLEER. The CDR3 length is 16 residues. Deletions cut 0 bases from V and 2 bases from J, with 8 bases between. The CDR3 spells CASSQEGWTGANVLTF. CDR3 nucleotide sequence: TGCGCCAGCAGCCAAGAGGGGTGGACTGGGGCCAACGTCCTGACTTTC.

The chain employs TRBV29-1 and TRBJ1-2, with TRBD1 as a possible D gene (5 bases). The CDR3 consists of 13 residues. Germline-derived CDR1 and CDR2 are SQVTM and ANQGSEA. Trimming removed 6 bases from V and 4 bases from J, with 15 bases in between. This chain's CDR3 is CSVDGQGGYGYTF. In nucleotides, the CDR3 is TGCAGCGTGGACGGTCAGGGAGGCTATGGCTACACCTTC.

V gene TRBV7-9 combines with J gene TRBJ2-1; 7 bases map to TRBD1. This CDR3 contains 16 residues. V was pared by 5 bases and J by 5 bases, with 12 bases of the junction left unmatched. The germline gives CDR1 SEHNR, CDR2 FQNEAQ (reference sequence). The chain's CDR3 is CASSPLRTGLDNEQFF. The CDR3 DNA reads TGTGCCAGCAGCCCCCTCCGGACAGGTCTCGACAATGAGCAGTTCTTC.

The chain recombines TRBV13 with TRBJ1-1; the D gene is possibly TRBD1 (5 bases). CDR3 length: 14 residues. Per the germline V gene, CDR1 is PRHDT and CDR2 is FYEKMQ (reference sequence). V lost 3 bases and J lost 8, with 16 bases in between. CDR3 sequence (DNA): TGTGCCAGCAGCTTGGGGGAAGGACACGACGAAGCTTTCTTT. Its translation is CASSLGEGHDEAFF.

Remarks on this clone: Relative to the germline gene, one junction end is altered; a read error may explain this. The chain combines TRBV7-7 with TRBJ2-5; 10 bases map to TRBD1. Germline lookup yields CDR1 SSHAT and CDR2 FNYEAQ (reference sequence). This CDR3 is 15 amino acids long. The CDR3 bases are TGTGCTAGCAGCCGGGACAGGGGTAACCAAGAGACCCAGTACTTC. It specifies CASSRDRGNQETQYF.

The chain has TRBV2 and TRBJ2-2; maybe TRBD1 (5 bases). Germline values: CDR1 SNHLY, CDR2 FYNNEI. The CDR3 runs 14 residues. V was trimmed by 7 bases and J by 1 base, leaving 10 bases between them. The CDR3 coding sequence is TGTGCCAGCATAGGGCAGGGGAACACCGGGGAGCTGTTTTTT. Protein: CASIGQGNTGELFF.

The chain uses TRBV5-1 and TRBJ2-3, with TRBD2 as a possible D gene (6 bases). Trimming took off 1 base at V and 6 bases at J, with 24 bases between the two ends. The CDR3 has 18 amino acids. Germline CDR1 SGHRS, CDR2 YFSETQ. CDR3 DNA: TGCGCCAGCAGCTTGCGTTTGGGGGGTTCGTCTTTGGCGGATACGCAGTATTTT. This translates into CASSLRLGGSSLADTQYF. Filled out from reference TRBV5-1 and TRBJ2-3, the complete variable domain reads KAGVTQTPRYLIKTRGQQVTLSCSPISGHRSVSWYQQTPGQGLQFLFEYFSETQRNKGNFPGRFSGRQFSNSRSEMNVSTLELGDSALYLCASSLRLGGSSLADTQYFGPGTRLTVL.